This T cell receptor (beta chain) was identified in a study of T cell repertoires in cytomegalovirus infection. Study-wide context: Based on public TCR beta signatures, there were indications of CMV infection and of a matching HLA type.

This clonotype was found a few times. Its antigen is as yet unknown. Per the germline V gene, CDR1 is MNHEY and CDR2 is SMNVEV (reference sequence). The CDR3 is made up of 16 amino acids. V shed 0 bases and J shed 1 base, with 10 bases lying between them. TCRdb called the reads again in MiXCR, with one record for every CDR3 protein. The profile covers roughly 920,000 distinct CDR3 sequences, with 31% appearing a single time and about 14% taken by the ten largest. The receptor comes from a human donor in good health (CMV status not recorded). Some clones in this sample may be carry-over from other donors' samples. This chain connects TRBV27 to TRBJ1-5; possible D gene TRBD1, 6 bases. This material consisted of cultured CD8+ T cells from PBMCs, taken from culture after CMV antigen stimulation. The CDR3 protein is CASSLSRGVSNQPQHF. The DNA of the CDR3 is TGTGCCAGCAGTTTATCGAGGGGGGTGAGCAATCAGCCCCAGCATTTT.